The clone carrying this TCR beta chain was found once. This table comes from immunoSEQ multiplex PCR, and its TCRdb copy is limited to in-frame clones, with some not included. There are 100,000 to 150,000 clones in the sample; approximately 92% occur only once, and just under 0.6% lies in the top ten. From germline, CDR1 is MNHEY and CDR2 SVGEGT. The germline V and J ends were trimmed by 3 bases and 10 bases, with 7 bases remaining between them. The CDR3 loop spans 12 amino acids. This entry comes from a study of control samples from healthy donors and cancer patients. The rearrangement uses TRBV6-2 or TRBV6-3 and TRBJ1-6; no definite D call. The material sequenced was PBMCs. The source of this sequence is an elderly man with head and neck cancer. This CDR3 reads CASSYFGSPLHF. The CDR3 DNA is TGTGCCAGCAGTTATTTTGGCTCACCCCTCCACTTT.